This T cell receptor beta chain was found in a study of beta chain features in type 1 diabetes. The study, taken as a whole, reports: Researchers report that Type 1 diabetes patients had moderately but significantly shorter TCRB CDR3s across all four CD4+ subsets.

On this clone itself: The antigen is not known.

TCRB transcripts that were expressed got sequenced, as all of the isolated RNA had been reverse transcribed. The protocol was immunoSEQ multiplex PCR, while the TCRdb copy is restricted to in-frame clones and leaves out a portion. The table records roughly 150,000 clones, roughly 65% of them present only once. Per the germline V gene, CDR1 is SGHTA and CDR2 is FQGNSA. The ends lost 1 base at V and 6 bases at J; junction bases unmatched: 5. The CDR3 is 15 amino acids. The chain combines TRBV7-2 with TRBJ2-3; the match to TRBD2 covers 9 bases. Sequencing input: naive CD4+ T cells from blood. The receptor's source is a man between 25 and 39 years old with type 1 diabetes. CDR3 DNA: TGTGCCAGCAGCTTAGTAGTAGCGGGGGTTGATACGCAGTATTTT. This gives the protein CASSLVVAGVDTQYF.